This T cell receptor (beta chain) was profiled in a study of OX40 agonist ivuxolimab in advanced cancers. This clone has only one observation. The method was immunoSEQ multiplex PCR; TCRdb's version includes in-frame clones alone and lacks a portion of them. Of about 130,000 clones detected, 80% to 95% appear once; the ten largest clones hold more than 0.7%. J gave up 4 bases and V 2 bases, and 10 bases lay outside the gene matches. From germline, CDR1 is SGHDN and CDR2 FVKESK. The CDR3 totals 18 residues. The specimen comprised CD4+ or CD8+ T cells sorted from blood, sampled in a trial of the OX40 agonist ivuxolimab. The V and J genes are TRBV14 and TRBJ2-1, with TRBD2 identical over 11 bases. The clonotype originates from an adult with an advanced solid tumor such as melanoma, head and neck, liver or kidney cancer. The CDR3 DNA sequence: TGTGCCAGCAGCCAACCGAACGCCGGGACTAGCGGTTACAATGAGCAGTTCTTC. Translation gives CASSQPNAGTSGYNEQFF.